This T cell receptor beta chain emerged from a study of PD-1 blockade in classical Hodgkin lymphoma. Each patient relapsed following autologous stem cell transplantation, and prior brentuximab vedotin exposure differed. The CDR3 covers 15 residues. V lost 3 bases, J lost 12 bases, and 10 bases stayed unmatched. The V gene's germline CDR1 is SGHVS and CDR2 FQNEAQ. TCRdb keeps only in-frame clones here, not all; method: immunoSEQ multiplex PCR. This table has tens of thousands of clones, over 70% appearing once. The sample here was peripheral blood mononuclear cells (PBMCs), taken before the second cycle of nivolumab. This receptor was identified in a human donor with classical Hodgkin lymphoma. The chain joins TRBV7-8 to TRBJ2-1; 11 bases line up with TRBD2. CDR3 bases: TGTGCCAGCAGCTTGGAACTAGCGGGAGAGAGTGGGCAGTTCTTC. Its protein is CASSLELAGESGQFF.